This T cell receptor beta chain is drawn from a study of CD8+ T cells in alopecia areata. From germline, CDR1 is MNHEY and CDR2 SVGAGI. The germline V and J ends were trimmed by 0 bases and 1 base, with 11 bases remaining between them. The CDR3 has 16 amino acids. In this sample, this clone turned up once. Following RNA extraction, reverse transcription yielded cDNA that acted as the sequencing template. Generated by immunoSEQ multiplex PCR, the TCRdb table keeps only in-frame clones and is missing some. The sample carries fewer than 40,000 clones, around half recorded once. CD4+ cells underwent sorting into CD25+CD127- cells for five patients.

The material sequenced was CD4+ Tregs sorted from blood. The V and J genes are TRBV6-5 and TRBJ2-3; a weak D match, TRBD1 (5 bases). The sequence derives from a human donor with alopecia areata. Here the CDR3 reads CASSYSKGVGTDTQYF. CDR3 in DNA: TGTGCCAGCAGTTACTCGAAAGGGGTGGGCACAGATACGCAGTATTTT.